The entry that follows covers one T cell receptor (beta chain) sequence. The PCR made use of 60 Vbeta and 13 Jbeta primers. TCRdb's copy holds only in-frame clones and misses some; the assay was immunoSEQ multiplex PCR. The data contain 150,000 or so clones, 86% of them singletons. Germline lookup yields CDR1 SGHRS and CDR2 YFSETQ. CDR3 length: 14 amino acids. V was clipped by 0 bases and J by 5 bases, with 9 bases between them. These data come from a study of cytomegalovirus exposure and HLA in healthy donors. The clonotype originates from a woman aged 18-30 years in good health and CMV-seronegative. The source material was PBMCs. The V gene is TRBV5-1, the J gene TRBJ1-5; a possible D gene is TRBD1 (5 bases). The chain's CDR3 is CASSLVGGDQPQHF. CDR3 nucleotides: TGCGCCAGCAGCTTGGTGGGGGGGGATCAGCCCCAGCATTTT.